This TCR beta chain was sequenced in a study of read filtering for tumor transcriptome and immune sequencing. In germline, CDR1 is DFQATT, CDR2 SNEGSKA (reference sequence). The CDR3 loop spans 14 amino acids. Losses at the gene ends were 2 bases for V and 1 base for J; bases not matched to a gene: 1. This clonotype has at least ten counts. This library used roughly 400 ng RNA and molecular barcoded adaptors spanning alpha/delta and beta/gamma chains. TCRdb itself ran the reads through MiXCR, one entry per CDR3 protein. The sample lists some 9,000 distinct CDR3 sequences, 15% to 20% seen once, with less than 30% in the top ten.

The chain joins TRBV20-1 to TRBJ2-5, with 10 bases identical to TRBD2. Sample: a population of CD138-negative cells sorted from bone marrow. The sequence was obtained from a donor aged 40 or older with multiple myeloma. The CDR3 sequence is CSARTSGIQETQYF. DNA of the CDR3: TGCAGTGCTAGAACTAGCGGGATCCAAGAGACCCAGTACTTC.